This passage covers 9 T cell receptor beta chains from one sample sequenced in a study of long-term antiretroviral therapy in people with HIV. Assay version v3.0 of immunoSEQ was used, and it was run at survey level. The table came from immunoSEQ multiplex PCR; TCRdb's copy has only in-frame clones and leaves some out. The sample comprises over 10,000 clones, around 77% of which are singletons, and roughly an eighth rests with the top ten. Specimen: unsorted PBMCs, collected 1.3 years after starting antiretroviral therapy. The receptor source for this set is a woman in her late teens or twenties with HIV.

The rearrangement joins TRBV27 to TRBJ1-1; the match to TRBD1 covers 8 bases. CDR1 is MNHEY, CDR2 SMNVEV, per germline (reference sequence). This CDR3 is 14 amino acids long. With V trimmed by 4 bases and J by 5 bases, 6 bases remained unmatched. The chain's CDR3 is CASSSGQGGTEAFF. In nucleotides, the CDR3 is TGTGCCAGCAGTTCCGGACAGGGAGGGACTGAAGCTTTCTTT.

This chain links TRBV6-1 with TRBJ1-1; 7 nucleotides match TRBD1. This CDR3 contains 14 residues. J gave up 4 bases and V 6 bases, and 8 bases lay outside the gene matches. Per germline, CDR1 MNHNS and CDR2 SASEGT. CDR3 sequence (DNA): TGTGCCAGCAGCATACGACAGGGAAGCACTGAAGCTTTCTTT. It yields the protein CASSIRQGSTEAFF.

The chain combines TRBV28 with TRBJ2-2; D is ambiguous. The CDR3 contains 12 residues. The V end was cut by 4 bases, the J end by 6 bases, with 6 bases between. CDR1 MDHEN and CDR2 SYDVKM come from the germline V gene. The DNA for the CDR3 is TGTGCCAGCAGTTCGGTTTCCGGGGAGCTGTTTTTT. Translated: CASSSVSGELFF.

The chain has TRBV2 and TRBJ2-2; D not resolved. V was cut by 5 bases and J by 3 bases, with 4 bases left in between. The CDR3 is 12 amino acids. Germline CDR1 is SNHLY and CDR2 is FYNNEI. CDR3 DNA sequence: TGTGCCAGCAGTACAGACACCGGGGAGCTGTTTTTT. Its protein is CASSTDTGELFF. The entire variable domain, with the rest obtained from reference TRBV2 and TRBJ2-2, is as follows: EPEVTQTPSHQVTQMGQEVILRCVPISNHLYFYWYRQILGQKVEFLVSFYNNEISEKSEIFDDQFSVERPDGSNFTLKIRSTKLEDSAMYFCASSTDTGELFFGEGSRLTVL.

V is TRBV6-1 and J is TRBJ1-5; tentative D call: TRBD1 (5 bases). The V end lost 4 bases, the J end lost 4 bases, and 14 bases lay between the germline ends. Germline V lookup: CDR1 MNHNS, CDR2 SASEGT. There are 15 residues in the CDR3. CDR3 sequence reads: CASSVGQGINQPQHF. CDR3 DNA sequence: TGTGCCAGCAGTGTAGGGCAGGGAATTAATCAGCCCCAGCATTTT.

This clone was detected a few times. The chain is built from TRBV7-6 and TRBJ1-3; D gene ambiguous. The V gene's germline CDR1 is SGHVS and CDR2 FNYEAQ. V was pared by 8 bases and J by 3 bases, with 5 bases between. The CDR3 length is 11 residues. The CDR3 spells CASSRGNTIYF. The CDR3, as DNA: TGTGCCAGCTCTCGTGGAAACACCATATATTTT.

The chain couples TRBV2 to TRBJ1-5; a weak D match, TRBD1 (5 bases). From germline, CDR1 is SNHLY and CDR2 FYNNEI. The CDR3 runs to 13 residues. Trimming stripped 10 bases from V and 6 bases from J, with 16 bases between. The CDR3 DNA follows: TGTGCCAACAGAAGGGATCAGGGTCAGCCCCAGCATTTT. Amino acids: CANRRDQGQPQHF.

The gene calls are TRBV6-5 and TRBJ1-4; D is undetermined. The CDR3 length is 11 residues. Germline V gene sequence: CDR1 MNHEY, CDR2 SVGAGI. Trimming left V 8 bases short and J 8 bases short, with 9 bases between. Written as DNA, the CDR3 is TGTGCCAGCGCGCTTGGGGAAAAACTGTTTTTT. Encoded protein: CASALGEKLFF.

This chain connects TRBV5-6 to TRBJ2-7; the D gene is possibly TRBD2 (6 bases). V dropped 2 bases and J dropped 3 bases, with 9 bases sitting between them. Per germline, CDR1 SGHDT and CDR2 YYEEEE. The CDR3 runs to 13 residues. CDR3 nucleotide sequence: TGTGCCAGCAGCTTCCCGCGGGGCTACGAGCAGTACTTC. Its protein product is CASSFPRGYEQYF. Filled out from reference TRBV5-6 and TRBJ2-7, the complete variable domain reads DAGVTQSPTHLIKTRGQQVTLRCSPKSGHDTVSWYQQALGQGPQFIFQYYEEEERQRGNFPDRFSGHQFPNYSSELNVNALLLGDSALYLCASSFPRGYEQYFGPGTRLTVT.